Below, 27 T cell receptor beta chains from the same sample are listed, as sequenced in a study of blood T cells in healthy people across ages (dated by TCRdb to about 2015). Library creation used 5' RACE. The run used an Illumina HiSeq 2500. A second PCR of about 6 to 12 cycles was run with a J-beta primer mix and a sample-barcoded 5' primer. TCRdb reanalyzed the raw reads on its own, using fastp at Q25 for trimming and MiXCR for clone calling, and kept in-frame beta chains. Rows with a matching CDR3 protein are joined into one entry that keeps the most common DNA and genes. In this sample the table shows roughly 800,000 distinct CDR3 sequences, 55% to 70% of which occur a single time. About 20% of the sample comes from the top ten. Input material: blood. Source of these receptors: a man aged 25-45 years in good health.

This clonotype turned up a few times. The rearrangement uses TRBV6-2 or TRBV6-3 and TRBJ2-1; D uncertain. Germline V gene lookup returns CDR1 MNHEY and CDR2 SVGEGT. The V end was cut by 2 bases, the J end by 3 bases, with 11 bases between. The CDR3 runs 15 residues. DNA of the CDR3: TGTGCCAGCAGTTACGTCAGAGTCGTCTACAATGAGCAGTTCTTC. As protein: CASSYVRVVYNEQFF.

This clonotype was found a few times. The CDR3, as DNA: TGTGCCAGCAGTTTACAAGTTTACAATGAGCAGTTCTTC. Translation gives CASSLQVYNEQFF. The chain recombines TRBV27 with TRBJ2-1; D unresolved. There are 13 residues in the CDR3. V shed 2 bases and J shed 4 bases, with 6 bases lying between them. CDR1 and CDR2 from the germline V gene are MNHEY and SMNVEV (reference sequence).

Comment on this clonotype: The junction departs from germline at one end; a sequencing error may be responsible. J is TRBJ2-1 and V is TRBV29-1; 7 nucleotides agree with TRBD2. Germline V gene lookup returns CDR1 SQVTM and CDR2 ANQGSEA. The CDR3 runs 13 residues. CDR3 residues: CNVVRGLINEQFF. CDR3 coding DNA: TGCAACGTTGTCCGGGGACTAATCAATGAGCAGTTCTTC.

The chain couples TRBV27 to TRBJ2-1; D not resolved. The CDR3 has 15 amino acids. Per the germline V gene, CDR1 is MNHEY and CDR2 is SMNVEV (reference sequence). Trimming stripped 6 bases from V and 0 bases from J, with 12 bases between. CDR3 nucleotides: TGTGCCAGCAGCCTCCAGTCATTCTCCTACAATGAGCAGTTCTTC. Protein product: CASSLQSFSYNEQFF.

Only a few counts were recorded for this clonotype. The genes are TRBV7-2 and TRBJ2-7, with a possible D match to TRBD2 (6 bases). Trimming took 3 bases from V and 5 from J, leaving 17 bases between them. CDR3 length: 15 residues. Germline V gene lookup returns CDR1 SGHTA and CDR2 FQGNSA. The CDR3 DNA reads as TGTGCCAGCAGCTTTAGCGGACAAATTATCCACGAGCAGTACTTC. Translated: CASSFSGQIIHEQYF.

This sequence joins TRBV3-1 and TRBJ2-4, with 7 nucleotides matching TRBD2. Per the germline V gene, CDR1 is LGHDT and CDR2 is YNNKEL (reference sequence). The ends lost 0 bases at V and 4 bases at J; junction bases unmatched: 6. The CDR3 is 16 residues long. Here the CDR3 reads CASSQEGVRGKNIQYF. The CDR3 DNA follows: TGTGCCAGCAGCCAAGAAGGGGTGCGGGGGAAAAACATTCAGTACTTC.

CDR3 sequence (DNA): TGTGCCAGCAGCTTAGGCCGGACAGAGAAGCGCGAGCAGTACTTC. Translating gives CASSLGRTEKREQYF. The chain couples TRBV11-2 to TRBJ2-7; tentatively, D is TRBD1 (6 bases). Trimming removed 1 base at V and 6 bases at J, with 16 bases between. Germline-derived CDR1 and CDR2 are SGHAT and FQNNGV. This CDR3 is built from 15 residues. The full variable domain, in which reference TRBV11-2 and TRBJ2-7 provide the parts outside the CDR3, is EAGVAQSPRYKIIEKRQSVAFWCNPISGHATLYWYQQILGQGPKLLIQFQNNGVVDDSQLPKDRFSAERLKGVDSTLKIQPAKLEDSAVYLCASSLGRTEKREQYFGPGTRLTVT.

This chain joins TRBV10-3 and TRBJ1-2, with 8 bases lining up with TRBD1. The CDR3 is 16 amino acids. The V and J ends lost 6 bases and 6 bases, in that order; junction bases with no gene match: 15. Germline-derived CDR1 and CDR2 are ENHRY and SYGVKD. CDR3 nucleotide sequence: TGTGCCATCAGCTTAGGACAGGGTCGGGGAGAGGATGGCTACACCTTC. Protein product: CAISLGQGRGEDGYTF.

The chain carries TRBV7-2 and TRBJ2-7; TRBD2 matches 10 bases. The germline V gene encodes CDR1 SGHTA and CDR2 FQGNSA. V shed 6 bases, J shed 3 bases, and the junction held 11 bases outside the gene matches. This CDR3 has 16 amino acids. This chain's CDR3 is CASSLRLAGVDYEQYF. CDR3 nucleotide sequence: TGTGCCAGCAGTCTAAGGCTAGCGGGGGTTGACTACGAGCAGTACTTC.

The genes are TRBV29-1 and TRBJ2-6, with D uncertain. Germline loops: CDR1 SQVTM, CDR2 ANQGSEA. Trimming cost V 7 bases and J 0 bases, with 7 bases left between them. The length of the CDR3 is 13 residues. The CDR3 DNA follows: TGCAGCGCTCTATACTCTGGGGCCAACGTCCTGACTTTC. Translation gives CSALYSGANVLTF.

This rearrangement joins TRBV28 to TRBJ2-6; D is perhaps TRBD2 (5 bases). This CDR3 is 16 amino acids long. CDR1 is MDHEN, CDR2 SYDVKM, per germline. The V gene lost 0 bases and the J gene lost 0 bases, with 6 bases spanning the gap. The CDR3 is CASSLWGSSGANVLTF. The DNA of the CDR3 is TGTGCCAGCAGTTTATGGGGGAGCTCTGGGGCCAACGTCCTGACTTTC.

The rearrangement joins TRBV20-1 to TRBJ1-2; D uncertain. V lost 6 bases, J lost 2 bases, and 7 bases lay in between. This CDR3 region has 11 residues. Germline V lookup: CDR1 DFQATT, CDR2 SNEGSKA (reference sequence). CDR3 bases: TGCAGTGCAACGAAGAACTATGGCTACACCTTC. Translated: CSATKNYGYTF.

The rearrangement links TRBV29-1 to TRBJ1-2; D call uncertain. In germline, CDR1 is SQVTM, CDR2 ANQGSEA. The CDR3 extends over 15 amino acids. The germline V and J ends were trimmed by 5 bases and 6 bases, with 22 bases remaining between them. The CDR3 reads CSVLLIFGRVDGYTF. CDR3 sequence (DNA): TGCAGCGTTCTCCTCATCTTCGGACGGGTAGATGGCTACACCTTC.

The V call is TRBV29-1, the J call TRBJ2-5; 7 bases are shared with TRBD2. J was trimmed by 4 bases and V by 2 bases; bases with no gene match: 7. This CDR3 contains 14 residues. Germline CDR1 and CDR2: SQVTM and ANQGSEA. DNA for the CDR3: TGCAGCGTTGAATTGGCGGGAGCGCCAGAGACCCAGTACTTC. Protein: CSVELAGAPETQYF.

The genes are TRBV5-1 and TRBJ1-1; D ambiguous. This CDR3 is 14 amino acids long. CDR1 is SGHRS, CDR2 YFSETQ, per germline. V was shortened by 5 bases and J by 1 base, with 12 bases between the two germline ends. In DNA form, the CDR3 reads TGCGCCAGCAGAACCGGGTCGACGAACACTGAAGCTTTCTTT. Amino acids: CASRTGSTNTEAFF.

In regard to this clonotype: One junction end disagrees with the germline gene, perhaps due to a read error. The chain has TRBV7-2 and TRBJ1-2, with TRBD1 as a possible D gene (5 bases). Germline loops: CDR1 SGHTA, CDR2 FQGNSA. The CDR3 spans 14 residues. CDR3 bases: TGTGCCGGCAGCTTGGCGGGGGATAACTATGGCTACACCTTC. It is translated as CAGSLAGDNYGYTF.

The rearrangement uses TRBV7-2 and TRBJ2-7; D gene uncertain. The CDR3 loop spans 16 amino acids. V was clipped by 4 bases and J by 5 bases, with 21 bases between them. Germline lookup yields CDR1 SGHTA and CDR2 FQGNSA. CDR3 region: CASSSLGAASADEQYF. In DNA form, the CDR3 reads TGTGCCAGCAGCTCTCTCGGTGCAGCGTCAGCCGACGAGCAGTACTTC.

V usage is TRBV25-1 and J usage is TRBJ2-2; D gene unclear. CDR1 MGHDK and CDR2 SYGVNS come from the germline V gene. The V end lost 4 bases, the J end lost 3 bases, and 9 bases lay between the germline ends. The CDR3 length is 14 residues. CDR3 DNA: TGTGCCAGCAGTGGGGAATGGCACACCGGGGAGCTGTTTTTT. Amino acid sequence: CASSGEWHTGELFF.

This clonotype showed up just a few times. The chain links TRBV6-5 to TRBJ2-3; 7 bases are shared with TRBD1. CDR1 is MNHEY, CDR2 SVGAGI, per germline. V trimming: 7 bases; J trimming: 5 bases; junction bases outside the gene matches: 15. The CDR3 is 16 amino acids. The CDR3 reads CASKPLQGTFEDTQYF. The CDR3 DNA reads TGTGCCAGCAAACCTCTACAGGGGACATTTGAAGATACGCAGTATTTT.

This chain joins TRBV19 and TRBJ2-7; D gene uncertain. Matching the DNA end better, TRBJ2-5 makes the J call doubtful. Germline V CDR1 and CDR2: LNHDA, SQIVND (reference sequence). The CDR3 spans 13 residues. The CDR3 DNA is TGTGCCAGTAGTATAGCCGGCCTGGAGACCCAGTACTTC. This translates into CASSIAGLETQYF.

The genes are TRBV12-5 and TRBJ2-1, with TRBD1 identical over 7 bases. Germline lookup yields CDR1 LGHNT and CDR2 FRNRAP. Trimming removed 6 bases from V and 2 bases from J; junction bases left unmatched: 7. This CDR3 comprises 15 residues. The CDR3 bases are TGTGCTAGTGGCCCCCAGGGGGTTGCCTACAATGAGCAGTTCTTC. Protein product: CASGPQGVAYNEQFF.

The rearrangement uses TRBV29-1 and TRBJ2-1, with 8 positions matching TRBD2. The CDR3 contains 16 residues. Germline lookup yields CDR1 SQVTM and CDR2 ANQGSEA. V gave up 7 bases and J gave up 0 bases; unmatched junction bases: 11. CDR3 bases: TGCAGCGCCTCGGGACTAGGAGGAAGCTCCTACAATGAGCAGTTCTTC. Protein sequence: CSASGLGGSSYNEQFF.

Worth noting for this clonotype: One end of the junction varies from germline; a read error may be responsible. The chain recombines TRBV6-5 with TRBJ1-4, with D tentatively TRBD1 (5 bases). The CDR3 runs 16 residues. Germline CDR1 MNHEY, CDR2 SVGAGI. Written as DNA, the CDR3 is TGTGCCAGCAGTTACTCCTCGGGGGGGACTTATGAAAATCTGTTTTTT. The encoded protein is CASSYSSGGTYENLFF.

The V gene is TRBV15, the J gene TRBJ1-2; D remains unclear. Per the germline V gene, CDR1 is LNHNV and CDR2 is YYDKDF (reference sequence). This CDR3 is 14 amino acids long. Trimming stripped 0 bases from V and 1 base from J, with 6 bases between. CDR3 sequence reads: CATSRDLVNYGYTF. DNA for the CDR3: TGTGCCACCAGCAGAGATCTGGTTAACTATGGCTACACCTTC. Drawing the rest from reference TRBV15 and TRBJ1-2, the complete variable domain is DAMVIQNPRYQVTQFGKPVTLSCSQTLNHNVMYWYQQKSSQAPKLLFHYYDKDFNNEADTPDNFQSRRPNTSFCFLDIRSPGLGDTAMYLCATSRDLVNYGYTFGSGTRLTVV.

The chain recombines TRBV20-1 with TRBJ2-7; D gene unclear. Germline-derived CDR1 and CDR2 are DFQATT and SNEGSKA (reference sequence). This CDR3 has 10 residues. V shed 8 bases and J shed 2 bases, with 7 bases lying between them. The chain's CDR3 is CSCQPYEQYF. In DNA, the CDR3 is TGCAGTTGCCAACCCTACGAGCAGTACTTC.

The chain recombines TRBV5-1 with TRBJ2-5; D assignment may be TRBD1 or TRBD2 (5 bases each). The germline V gene has CDR1 SGHRS and CDR2 YFSETQ. Trimming left V 3 bases short and J 0 bases short, with 9 bases between. This CDR3 comprises 14 residues. DNA of the CDR3: TGCGCCAGCAGCTCCGGGGCTTACCAAGAGACCCAGTACTTC. Amino acids: CASSSGAYQETQYF.

The V and J genes are TRBV15 and TRBJ1-5, with TRBD1 matching over 10 bases. The CDR3 has 16 amino acids. Trimming removed 11 bases from V and 0 bases from J; junction bases left unmatched: 10. Germline loops: CDR1 LNHNV, CDR2 YYDKDF (reference sequence). The DNA for the CDR3 is TGTGCCGTCGGAGGGGGACAGGGGAATAGCAATCAGCCCCAGCATTTT. It translates to CAVGGGQGNSNQPQHF.